This T cell receptor beta chain was sequenced in a study of control samples from healthy donors and cancer patients. There are 14 residues in the CDR3. V shed 4 bases and J shed 0 bases, with 9 bases lying between them. Germline V gene data show CDR1 as SGHRS and CDR2 as YFSETQ. Method: immunoSEQ multiplex PCR; TCRdb's copy keeps in-frame clones and lacks some. The sample holds 150,000 or so clones; 93% are singletons and the top ten take about 4%. The clonotype comes from a woman aged 55-70 years in good health. The chain employs TRBV5-1 and TRBJ2-3; D ambiguous. Sequencing was carried out using blood. This CDR3 is CASSGGFSTDTQYF. In DNA, the CDR3 is TGCGCCAGCAGCGGTGGATTTAGCACAGATACGCAGTATTTT.